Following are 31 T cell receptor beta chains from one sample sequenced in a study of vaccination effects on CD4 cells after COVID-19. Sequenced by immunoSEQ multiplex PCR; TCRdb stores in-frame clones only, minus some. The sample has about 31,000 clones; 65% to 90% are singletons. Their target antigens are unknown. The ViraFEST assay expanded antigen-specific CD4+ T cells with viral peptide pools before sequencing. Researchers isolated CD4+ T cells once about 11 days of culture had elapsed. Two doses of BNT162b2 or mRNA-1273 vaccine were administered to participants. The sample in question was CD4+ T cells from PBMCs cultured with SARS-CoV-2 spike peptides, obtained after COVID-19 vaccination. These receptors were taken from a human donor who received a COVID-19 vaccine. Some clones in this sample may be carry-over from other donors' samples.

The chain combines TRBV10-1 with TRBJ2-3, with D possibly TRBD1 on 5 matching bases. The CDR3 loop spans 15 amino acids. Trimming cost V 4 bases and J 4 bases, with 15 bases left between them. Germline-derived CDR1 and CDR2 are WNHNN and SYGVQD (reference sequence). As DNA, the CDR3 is TGCGCCAGCAGTGTATTCCAGGGATTTTCAGATACGCAGTATTTT. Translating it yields CASSVFQGFSDTQYF.

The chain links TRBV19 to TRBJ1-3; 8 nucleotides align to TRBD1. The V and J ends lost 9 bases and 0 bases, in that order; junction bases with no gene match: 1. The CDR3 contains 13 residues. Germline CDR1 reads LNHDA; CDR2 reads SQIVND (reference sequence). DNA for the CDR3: TGTGCCAGCGGGACAGGCTCTGGAAACACCATATATTTT. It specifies CASGTGSGNTIYF.

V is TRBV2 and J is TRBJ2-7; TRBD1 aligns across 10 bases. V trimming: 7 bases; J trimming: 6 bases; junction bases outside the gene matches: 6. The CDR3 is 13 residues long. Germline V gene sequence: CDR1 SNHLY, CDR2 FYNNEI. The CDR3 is CASNSGQGREQYV. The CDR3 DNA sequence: TGTGCCAGCAATTCGGGACAGGGGCGCGAGCAGTACGTC.

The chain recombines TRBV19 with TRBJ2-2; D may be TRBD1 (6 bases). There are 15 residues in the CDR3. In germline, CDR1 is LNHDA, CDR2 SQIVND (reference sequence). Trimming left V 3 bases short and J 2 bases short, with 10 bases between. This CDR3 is CASSMSGANTGELFF. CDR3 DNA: TGTGCCAGTAGTATGTCAGGGGCCAACACCGGGGAGCTGTTTTTT.

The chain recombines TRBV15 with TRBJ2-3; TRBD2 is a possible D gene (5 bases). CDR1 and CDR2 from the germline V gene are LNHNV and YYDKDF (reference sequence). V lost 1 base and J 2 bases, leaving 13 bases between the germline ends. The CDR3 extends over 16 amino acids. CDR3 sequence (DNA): TGTGCCACCAGCAGAGCGGGGAAATTGGTCACAGATACGCAGTATTTT. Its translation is CATSRAGKLVTDTQYF.

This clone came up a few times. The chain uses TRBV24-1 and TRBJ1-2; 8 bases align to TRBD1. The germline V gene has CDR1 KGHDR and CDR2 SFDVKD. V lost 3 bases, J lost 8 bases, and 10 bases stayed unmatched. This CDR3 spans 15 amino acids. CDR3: CATSDRTGSIKGYTF. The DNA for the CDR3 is TGTGCCACCAGTGATCGGACAGGGAGCATCAAGGGCTACACCTTC.

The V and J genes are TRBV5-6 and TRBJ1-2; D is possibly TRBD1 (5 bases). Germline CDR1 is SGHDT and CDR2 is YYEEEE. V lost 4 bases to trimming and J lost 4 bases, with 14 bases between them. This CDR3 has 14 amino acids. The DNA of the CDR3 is TGTGCCAGCAGCCAATTAGGGGAGTTCTATGGCTACACCTTC. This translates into CASSQLGEFYGYTF.

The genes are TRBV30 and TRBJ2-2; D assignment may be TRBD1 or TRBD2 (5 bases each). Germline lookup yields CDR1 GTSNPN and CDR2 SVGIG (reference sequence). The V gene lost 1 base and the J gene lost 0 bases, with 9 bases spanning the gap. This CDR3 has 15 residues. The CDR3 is CAWSDRGANTGELFF. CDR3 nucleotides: TGTGCCTGGAGTGATAGGGGAGCGAACACCGGGGAGCTGTTTTTT.

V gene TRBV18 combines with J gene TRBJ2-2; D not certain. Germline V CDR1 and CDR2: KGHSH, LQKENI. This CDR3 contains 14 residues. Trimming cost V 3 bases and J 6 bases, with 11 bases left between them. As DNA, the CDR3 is TGTGCCAGCTCACCTAGGTCAGGTGCCGGGGAGCTGTTTTTT. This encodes CASSPRSGAGELFF.

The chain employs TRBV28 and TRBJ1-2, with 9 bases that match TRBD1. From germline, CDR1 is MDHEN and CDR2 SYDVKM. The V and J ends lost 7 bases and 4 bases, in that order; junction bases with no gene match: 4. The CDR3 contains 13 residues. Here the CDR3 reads CASTDRGSYGYTF. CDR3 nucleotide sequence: TGTGCCAGCACCGACAGGGGGTCCTATGGCTACACCTTC.

The CDR3 region has the DNA TGCGCCAGCAGCTCCGGGACAGCTACAGATACGCAGTATTTT. Encoded protein: CASSSGTATDTQYF. The chain recombines TRBV5-1 with TRBJ2-3, with 7 bases lining up with TRBD1. CDR3 size: 14 residues. The junction had 4 bases not matched to a gene; V was cut back by 3 bases and J by 3 bases. Germline V CDR1 and CDR2: SGHRS, YFSETQ.

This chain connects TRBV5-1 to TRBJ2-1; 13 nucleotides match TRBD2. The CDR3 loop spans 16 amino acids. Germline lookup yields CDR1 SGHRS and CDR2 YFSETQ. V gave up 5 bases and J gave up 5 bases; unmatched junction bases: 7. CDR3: CASSLTSGGANNEQFF. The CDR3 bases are TGCGCCAGCAGTCTTACTAGCGGGGGGGCCAACAATGAGCAGTTCTTC.

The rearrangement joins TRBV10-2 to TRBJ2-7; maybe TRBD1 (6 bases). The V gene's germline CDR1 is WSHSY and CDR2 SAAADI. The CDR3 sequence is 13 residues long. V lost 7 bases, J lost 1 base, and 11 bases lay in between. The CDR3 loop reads CASKKDSSYEQYV. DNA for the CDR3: TGCGCCAGCAAAAAGGACAGTTCCTACGAGCAGTACGTC.

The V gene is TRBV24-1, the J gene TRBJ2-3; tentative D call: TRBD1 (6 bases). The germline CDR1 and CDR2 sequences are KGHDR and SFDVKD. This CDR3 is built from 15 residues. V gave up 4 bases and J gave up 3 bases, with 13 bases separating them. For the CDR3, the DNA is TGTGCCACCAGTGACGACAGGCGTACTACAGATACGCAGTATTTT. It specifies CATSDDRRTTDTQYF.

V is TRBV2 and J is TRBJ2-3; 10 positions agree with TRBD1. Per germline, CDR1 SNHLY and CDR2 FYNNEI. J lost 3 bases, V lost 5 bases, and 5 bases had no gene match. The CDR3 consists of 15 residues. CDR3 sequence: CASSPDRGRTDTQYF. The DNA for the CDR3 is TGTGCCAGCAGTCCAGACAGGGGGCGGACAGATACGCAGTATTTT.

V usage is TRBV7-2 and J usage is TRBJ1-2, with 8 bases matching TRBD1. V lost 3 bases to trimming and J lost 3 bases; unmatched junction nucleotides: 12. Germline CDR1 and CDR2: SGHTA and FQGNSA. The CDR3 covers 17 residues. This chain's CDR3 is CASSFYPGQGAYYGYTF. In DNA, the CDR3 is TGTGCCAGCAGCTTCTACCCGGGGCAGGGGGCTTACTATGGCTACACCTTC. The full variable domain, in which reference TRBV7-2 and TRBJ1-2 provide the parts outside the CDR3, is GAGVSQSPSNKVTEKGKDVELRCDPISGHTALYWYRQSLGQGLEFLIYFQGNSAPDKSGLPSDRFSAERTGGSVSTLTIQRTQQEDSAVYLCASSFYPGQGAYYGYTFGSGTRLTVV.

The CDR3 spells CASSVGAGQETQYF. CDR3 nucleotides: TGTGCCAGCAGCGTAGGGGCGGGGCAGGAGACCCAGTACTTC. The gene calls are TRBV9 and TRBJ2-5, with TRBD2 as a possible D gene (6 bases). V lost 0 bases and J lost 5, with 11 bases in between. The CDR3 sequence is 14 residues long. CDR1 is SGDLS, CDR2 YYNGEE, per germline.

The CDR3 coding sequence is TGTGCCAGTAGACTAGCGGGGGGACGTGAAGAGACCCAGTACTTC. It encodes CASRLAGGREETQYF. The V and J genes are TRBV19 and TRBJ2-5, with TRBD2 matching over 12 bases. The CDR3 totals 15 residues. The ends lost 6 bases at V and 3 bases at J; junction bases unmatched: 5. The germline V gene has CDR1 LNHDA and CDR2 SQIVND (reference sequence).

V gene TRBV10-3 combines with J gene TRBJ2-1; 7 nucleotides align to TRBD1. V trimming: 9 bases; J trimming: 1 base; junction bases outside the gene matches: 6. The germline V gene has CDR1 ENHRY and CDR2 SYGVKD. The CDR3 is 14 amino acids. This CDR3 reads CAIATGSSYNEQFF. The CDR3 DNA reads TGTGCCATAGCGACAGGGTCGTCCTACAATGAGCAGTTCTTC.

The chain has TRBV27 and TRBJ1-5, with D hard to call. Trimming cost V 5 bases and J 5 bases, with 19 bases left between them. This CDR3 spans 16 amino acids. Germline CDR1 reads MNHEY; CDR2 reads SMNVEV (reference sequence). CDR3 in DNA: TGTGCCAGCAGTGCGTACAGAGCTGCGGGCGATCAGCCCCAGCATTTT. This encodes CASSAYRAAGDQPQHF.

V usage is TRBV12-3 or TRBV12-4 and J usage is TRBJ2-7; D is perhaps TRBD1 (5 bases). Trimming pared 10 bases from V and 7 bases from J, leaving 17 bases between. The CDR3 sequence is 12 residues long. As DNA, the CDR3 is TGTGCCAAGTCGGCAGGGAAGAGGGAGCAGTACGTC. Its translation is CAKSAGKREQYV.

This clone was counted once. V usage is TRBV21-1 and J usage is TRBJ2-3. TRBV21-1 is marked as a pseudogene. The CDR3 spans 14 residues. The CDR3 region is CASSKGSGTDTQYF. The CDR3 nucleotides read TGTGCCAGCAGCAAGGGAAGCGGCACAGATACGCAGTATTTT.

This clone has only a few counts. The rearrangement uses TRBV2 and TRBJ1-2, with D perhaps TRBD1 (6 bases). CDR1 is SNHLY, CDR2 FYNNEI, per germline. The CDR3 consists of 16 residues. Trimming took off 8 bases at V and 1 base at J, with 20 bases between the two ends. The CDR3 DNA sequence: TGTGCCAGCGGTGGGGAGAGGGACACCGATAACTATGGCTACACCTTC. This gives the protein CASGGERDTDNYGYTF.

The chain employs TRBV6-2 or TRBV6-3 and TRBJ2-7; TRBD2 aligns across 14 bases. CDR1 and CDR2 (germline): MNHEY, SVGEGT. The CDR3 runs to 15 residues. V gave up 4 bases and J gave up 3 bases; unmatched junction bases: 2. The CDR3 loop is CASSFGLAGGYEQYV. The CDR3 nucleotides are TGTGCCAGCAGTTTCGGACTAGCGGGGGGCTACGAGCAGTACGTC.

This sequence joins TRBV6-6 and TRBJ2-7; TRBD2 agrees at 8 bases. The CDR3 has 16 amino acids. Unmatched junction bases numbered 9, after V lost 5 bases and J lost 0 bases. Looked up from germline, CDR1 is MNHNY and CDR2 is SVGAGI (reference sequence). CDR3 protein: CASSQPGRGASYEQYV. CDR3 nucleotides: TGTGCCAGCAGTCAGCCCGGGAGGGGGGCCTCCTACGAGCAGTACGTC.

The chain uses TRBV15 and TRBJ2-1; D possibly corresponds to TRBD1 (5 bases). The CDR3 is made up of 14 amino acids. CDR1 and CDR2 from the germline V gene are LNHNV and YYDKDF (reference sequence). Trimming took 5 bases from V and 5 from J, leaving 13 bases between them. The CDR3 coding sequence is TGTGCCACCAGCCGCGACAGAATCAACAATGAGCAGTTCTTC. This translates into CATSRDRINNEQFF. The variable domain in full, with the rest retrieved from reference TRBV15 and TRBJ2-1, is DAMVIQNPRYQVTQFGKPVTLSCSQTLNHNVMYWYQQKSSQAPKLLFHYYDKDFNNEADTPDNFQSRRPNTSFCFLDIRSPGLGDTAMYLCATSRDRINNEQFFGPGTRLTVL.

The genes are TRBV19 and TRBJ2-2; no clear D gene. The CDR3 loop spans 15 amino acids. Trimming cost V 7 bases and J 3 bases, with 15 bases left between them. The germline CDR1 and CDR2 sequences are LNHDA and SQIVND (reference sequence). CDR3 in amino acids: CASKRELTDTGELFF. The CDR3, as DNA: TGTGCCAGTAAAAGGGAACTTACAGACACCGGGGAGCTGTTTTTT.

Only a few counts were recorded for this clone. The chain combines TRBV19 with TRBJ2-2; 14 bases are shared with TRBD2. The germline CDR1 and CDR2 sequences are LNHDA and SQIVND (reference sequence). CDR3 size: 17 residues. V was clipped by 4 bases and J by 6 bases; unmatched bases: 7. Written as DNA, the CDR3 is TGTGCCAGTAGTAAGGGGGGACTAGCGGGGGATCCCGGGGAGCTGTTTTTT. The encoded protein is CASSKGGLAGDPGELFF.

The CDR3 spells CASSQSGPNNSPLHF. In DNA form, the CDR3 reads TGTGCCAGCTCACAATCAGGGCCAAATAATTCACCCCTCCACTTT. The chain uses TRBV18 and TRBJ1-6; perhaps TRBD1 as D (5 bases). Trimming took off 4 bases at V and 5 bases at J, with 12 bases between the two ends. The CDR3 length is 15 residues. Germline V gives CDR1 KGHSH, CDR2 LQKENI.

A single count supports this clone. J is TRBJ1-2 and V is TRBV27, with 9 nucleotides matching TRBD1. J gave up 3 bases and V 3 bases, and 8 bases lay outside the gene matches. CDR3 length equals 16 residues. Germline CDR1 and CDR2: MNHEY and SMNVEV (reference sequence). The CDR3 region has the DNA TGTGCCAGCAGTTTCGGGAAGGACAGGGGTTACTATGGCTACACCTTC. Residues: CASSFGKDRGYYGYTF.

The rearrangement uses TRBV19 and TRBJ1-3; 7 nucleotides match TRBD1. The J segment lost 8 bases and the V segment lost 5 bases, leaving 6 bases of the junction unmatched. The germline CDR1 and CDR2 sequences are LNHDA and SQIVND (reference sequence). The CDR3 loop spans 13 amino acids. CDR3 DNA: TGTGCCAGTAGTCGGTACAGGGGAGACACCATATATTTT. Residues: CASSRYRGDTIYF.